The T cell receptor beta chain under discussion was sequenced for a study of cytomegalovirus exposure and HLA in healthy donors. 13 Jbeta primers and 60 Vbeta primers were used for the PCR. The authors' processing: Approximately 12 million of tens of millions of unique TCR beta chains were shared, per a later count. TCRdb keeps only in-frame clones here, not all; method: immunoSEQ multiplex PCR. V, J and clone size derive from that table, while D and trimming were established from the DNA sequence. The sample holds more than 90,000 clones, roughly 79% seen once. Study-wide points: The classifier reportedly diagnosed cytomegalovirus status with high specificity and sensitivity.

In germline, CDR1 is MNHEY, CDR2 SVGAGI. This CDR3 is 15 amino acids long. V was clipped by 4 bases and J by 0 bases, with 12 bases between them. At collection, donors were nominally healthy, but unrecorded immune exposures were probable. As to this clone: The antigen is not known.

This chain links TRBV6-5 with TRBJ1-2; a possible D gene is TRBD1 (6 bases). The TCR comes from a middle-aged man in good health and CMV-seronegative. Sequencing used PBMCs. As DNA, the CDR3 is TGTGCCAGCAGTTCCCAGGGGAACACTAACTATGGCTACACCTTC. Protein: CASSSQGNTNYGYTF.